The source of this T cell receptor beta chain is a study of blood T cell repertoires in COVID-19. Study-wide background: PBMCs, B-cell-depleted T cells, or T cells were the source of the cDNA or gDNA that made up the material.

V shed 6 bases, J shed 6 bases, and the junction held 17 bases outside the gene matches. The CDR3 runs 17 residues. CDR1 MNHEY and CDR2 SVGEGT come from the germline V gene. Recruited during active infection, patients (from Seattle) were subsequently followed longitudinally. Original data processing: Amplification of reference gene primers provided the estimated nucleated cell counts. Produced via immunoSEQ multiplex PCR; TCRdb's table is partial and in-frame only. That table is the source of V, J and clone size, and D and trimming were worked out from the DNA. The data hold some 140,000 clones, with about 85% observed a single time.

Sample: peripheral blood. The chain is built from TRBV6-2 or TRBV6-3 and TRBJ1-3; 7 nucleotides match TRBD1. The sequence derives from a man aged 60 to 75 with COVID-19, enrolled during active disease. The CDR3 region has the DNA TGTGCCAGCAGCTATACAAGGGTTCGAGGGGGCGAAAACACCATATATTTT. It yields the protein CASSYTRVRGGENTIYF.